The sequence of this T cell receptor beta chain was determined in a study of graft-versus-host responses after intestinal transplantation. Study-wide context: Anti-thymocyte globulin induction was given to all recipients, followed by tacrolimus and steroids for two to four years. Study observations and caveats: Allografts carried high graft-versus-host to host-versus-graft clonal ratios in patients having graft-donor T cell macrochimerism. Recipient-marrow GvH clones were detected, some having first appeared in ileum or blood.

With respect to this clone: The antigen is undetermined.

Germline CDR1 SEHNR, CDR2 FQNEAQ (reference sequence). V gave up 6 bases and J gave up 1 base; unmatched junction bases: 10. This CDR3 spans 16 amino acids. Processing was applied to graft tissue in order to liberate intraepithelial and lamina propria lymphocytes. Using immunoSEQ multiplex PCR, the repertoire was profiled, and TCRdb retains in-frame clones only, with some absent. This table has approximately 15,000 clones, around 77% appearing once. The starting material was ileum tissue, obtained roughly 26 days after intestinal transplant. This sequence originates from a human patient who received an intestinal transplant, so some T cells may come from the graft donor. This chain joins TRBV7-9 and TRBJ1-1, with 8 bases aligning to TRBD1. Here the CDR3 reads CASSFGQGYWNTEAFF. The CDR3 coding sequence is TGTGCCAGCAGTTTCGGACAGGGTTATTGGAACACTGAAGCTTTCTTT.